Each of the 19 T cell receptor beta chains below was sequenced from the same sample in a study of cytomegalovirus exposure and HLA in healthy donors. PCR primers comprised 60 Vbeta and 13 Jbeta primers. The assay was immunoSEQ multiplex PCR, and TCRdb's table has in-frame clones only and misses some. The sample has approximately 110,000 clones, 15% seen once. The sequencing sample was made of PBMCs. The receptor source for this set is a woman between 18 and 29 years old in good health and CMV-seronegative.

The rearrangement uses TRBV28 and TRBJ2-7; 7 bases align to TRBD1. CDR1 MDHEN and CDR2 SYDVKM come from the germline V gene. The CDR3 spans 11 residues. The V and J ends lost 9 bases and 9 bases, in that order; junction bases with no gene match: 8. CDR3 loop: CASDRDSRQYF. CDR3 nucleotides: TGTGCCAGTGATCGGGACAGTAGGCAGTACTTC.

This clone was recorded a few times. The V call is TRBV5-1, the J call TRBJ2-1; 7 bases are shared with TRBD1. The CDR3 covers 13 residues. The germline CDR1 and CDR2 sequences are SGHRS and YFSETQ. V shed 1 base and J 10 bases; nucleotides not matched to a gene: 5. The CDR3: CASSLLRGQEQFF. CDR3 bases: TGCGCCAGCAGCTTGTTGAGGGGACAGGAGCAGTTCTTC.

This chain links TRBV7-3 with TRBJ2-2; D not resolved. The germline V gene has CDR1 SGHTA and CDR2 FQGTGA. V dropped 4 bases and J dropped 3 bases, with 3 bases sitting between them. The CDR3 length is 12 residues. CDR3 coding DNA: TGTGCCAGCAGCTCGGACACCGGGGAGCTGTTTTTT. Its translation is CASSSDTGELFF. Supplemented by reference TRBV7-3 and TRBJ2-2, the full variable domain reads GAGVSQTPSNKVTEKGKYVELRCDPISGHTALYWYRQSLGQGPEFLIYFQGTGAADDSGLPNDRFFAVRPEGSVSTLKIQRTERGDSAVYLCASSSDTGELFFGEGSRLTVL.

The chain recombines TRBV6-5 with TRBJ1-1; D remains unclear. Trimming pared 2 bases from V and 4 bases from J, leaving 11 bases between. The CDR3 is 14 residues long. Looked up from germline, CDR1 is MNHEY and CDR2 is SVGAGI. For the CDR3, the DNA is TGTGCCAGCAGTTACGGCATTCGATCCACTGAAGCTTTCTTT. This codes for CASSYGIRSTEAFF.

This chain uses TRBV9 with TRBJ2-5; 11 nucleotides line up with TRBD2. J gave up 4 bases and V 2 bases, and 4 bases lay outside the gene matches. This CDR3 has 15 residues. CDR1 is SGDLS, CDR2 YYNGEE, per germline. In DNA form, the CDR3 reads TGTGCCAGCAGCGTGGGACTAGCGGACCGAGAGACCCAGTACTTC. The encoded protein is CASSVGLADRETQYF.

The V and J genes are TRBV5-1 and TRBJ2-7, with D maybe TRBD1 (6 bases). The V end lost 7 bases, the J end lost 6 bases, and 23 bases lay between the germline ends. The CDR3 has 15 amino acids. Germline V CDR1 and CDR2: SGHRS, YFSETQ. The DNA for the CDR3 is TGCGCCAGCTCCCCCACGGACAGCGAGTTTCGCGAGCAGTACTTC. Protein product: CASSPTDSEFREQYF. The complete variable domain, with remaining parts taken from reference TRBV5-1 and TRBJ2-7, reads KAGVTQTPRYLIKTRGQQVTLSCSPISGHRSVSWYQQTPGQGLQFLFEYFSETQRNKGNFPGRFSGRQFSNSRSEMNVSTLELGDSALYLCASSPTDSEFREQYFGPGTRLTVT.

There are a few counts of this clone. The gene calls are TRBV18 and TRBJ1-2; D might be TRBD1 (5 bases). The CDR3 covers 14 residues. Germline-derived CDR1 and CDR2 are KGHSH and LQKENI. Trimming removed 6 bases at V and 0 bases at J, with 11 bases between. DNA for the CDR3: TGTGCCAGCTCCCTAGGAGGGGCTAACTATGGCTACACCTTC. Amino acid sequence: CASSLGGANYGYTF.

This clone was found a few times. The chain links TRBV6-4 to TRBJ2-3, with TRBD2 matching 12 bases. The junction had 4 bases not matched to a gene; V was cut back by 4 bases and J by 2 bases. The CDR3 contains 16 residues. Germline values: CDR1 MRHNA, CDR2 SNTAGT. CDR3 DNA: TGTGCCAGCAGTGCCGCTAGCGGGGGGGCCACAGATACGCAGTATTTT. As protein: CASSAASGGATDTQYF.

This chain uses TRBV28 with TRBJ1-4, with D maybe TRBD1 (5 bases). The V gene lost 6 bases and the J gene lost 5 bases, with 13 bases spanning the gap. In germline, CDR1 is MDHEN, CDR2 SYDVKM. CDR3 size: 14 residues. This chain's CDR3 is CASRYDRWNEKLFF. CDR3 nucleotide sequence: TGTGCCAGCAGATACGACAGATGGAATGAAAAACTGTTTTTT.

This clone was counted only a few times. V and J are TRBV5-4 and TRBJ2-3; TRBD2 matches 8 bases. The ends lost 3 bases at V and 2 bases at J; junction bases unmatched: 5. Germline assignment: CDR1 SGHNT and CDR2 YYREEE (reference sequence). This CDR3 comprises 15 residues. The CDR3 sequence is CASSSERGTTDTQYF. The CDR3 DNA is TGTGCCAGCAGCTCTGAGCGGGGGACCACAGATACGCAGTATTTT.

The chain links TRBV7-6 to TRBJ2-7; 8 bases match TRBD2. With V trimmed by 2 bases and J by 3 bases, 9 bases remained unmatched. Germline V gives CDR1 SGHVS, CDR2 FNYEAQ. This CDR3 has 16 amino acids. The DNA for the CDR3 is TGTGCCAGCAGCTTAAGGACTAGCTTCTTTGGCTACGAGCAGTACTTC. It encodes CASSLRTSFFGYEQYF.

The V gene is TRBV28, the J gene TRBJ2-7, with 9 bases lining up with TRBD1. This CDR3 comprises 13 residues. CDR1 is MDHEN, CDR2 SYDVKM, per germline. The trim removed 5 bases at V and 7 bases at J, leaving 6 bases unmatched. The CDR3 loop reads CASSGQGKWEQYF. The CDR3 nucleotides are TGTGCCAGCAGTGGACAGGGGAAGTGGGAGCAGTACTTC.

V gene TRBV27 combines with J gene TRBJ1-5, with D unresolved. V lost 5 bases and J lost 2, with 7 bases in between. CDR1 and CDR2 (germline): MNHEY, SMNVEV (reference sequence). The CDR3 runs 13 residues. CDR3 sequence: CASSPGGNQPQHF. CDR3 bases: TGTGCCAGCAGTCCCGGGGGCAATCAGCCCCAGCATTTT.

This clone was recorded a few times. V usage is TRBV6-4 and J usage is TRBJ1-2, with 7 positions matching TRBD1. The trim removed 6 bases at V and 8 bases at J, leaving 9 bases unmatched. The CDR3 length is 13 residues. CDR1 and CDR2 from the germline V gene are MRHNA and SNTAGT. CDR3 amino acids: CASSPKGASGYTF. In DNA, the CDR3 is TGTGCCAGCAGCCCGAAGGGGGCTAGCGGCTACACCTTC.

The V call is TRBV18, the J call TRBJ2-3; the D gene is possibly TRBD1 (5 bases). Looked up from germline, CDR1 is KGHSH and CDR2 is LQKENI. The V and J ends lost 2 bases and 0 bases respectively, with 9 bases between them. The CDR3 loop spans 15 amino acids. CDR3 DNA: TGTGCCAGCTCACCAGTCAGGGTGAGCACAGATACGCAGTATTTT. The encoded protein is CASSPVRVSTDTQYF.

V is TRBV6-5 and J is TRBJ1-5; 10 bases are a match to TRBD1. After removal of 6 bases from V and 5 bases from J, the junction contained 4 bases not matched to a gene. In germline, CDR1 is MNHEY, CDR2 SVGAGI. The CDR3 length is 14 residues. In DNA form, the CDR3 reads TGTGCCAGCAGCGGGACAGGGGTCCATCAGCCCCAGCATTTT. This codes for CASSGTGVHQPQHF.

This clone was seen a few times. This chain's CDR3 is CASSPGDQPQHF. CDR3 bases: TGTGCCAGCTCACCGGGAGACCAGCCCCAGCATTTT. V and J are TRBV18 and TRBJ1-5, with D unresolved. The CDR3 sequence is 12 residues long. Germline-derived CDR1 and CDR2 are KGHSH and LQKENI. The V end was cut by 3 bases, the J end by 7 bases, with 7 bases between.

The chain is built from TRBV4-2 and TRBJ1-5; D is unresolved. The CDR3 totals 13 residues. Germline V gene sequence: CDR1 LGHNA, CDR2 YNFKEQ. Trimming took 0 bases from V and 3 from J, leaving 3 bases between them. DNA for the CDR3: TGTGCCAGCAGCCAAGATCACAATCAGCCCCAGCATTTT. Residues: CASSQDHNQPQHF.

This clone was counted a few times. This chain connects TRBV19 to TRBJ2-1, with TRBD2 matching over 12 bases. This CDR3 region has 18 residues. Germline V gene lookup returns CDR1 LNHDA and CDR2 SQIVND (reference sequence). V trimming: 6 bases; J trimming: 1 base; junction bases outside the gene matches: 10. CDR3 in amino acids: CASSVHGLAGGSYNEQFF. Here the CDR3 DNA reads TGTGCCAGTAGCGTACATGGTCTAGCGGGGGGGTCCTACAATGAGCAGTTCTTC.